This TCR beta chain was observed in a study of cytomegalovirus exposure and HLA in healthy donors. Overall study: A later analysis reported the 100 to 150 validation repertoires used the same platform as the 666 first-cohort repertoires. Study findings and constraints: A subsequent analysis found that TCR clusters from the first cohort also tended to co-occur in the roughly 120 validation repertoires, with 90% to 95% of cluster scores above 0. Reports showed the classifier diagnosing cytomegalovirus status with high specificity and sensitivity.

After removal of 6 bases from V and 2 bases from J, the junction contained 12 bases not matched to a gene. CDR1 and CDR2 from the germline V gene are SEHNR and FQNEAQ (reference sequence). CDR3 length: 17 residues. About this clone: The antigen remains undetermined.

Clones were sequenced by immunoSEQ multiplex PCR, and TCRdb holds only the in-frame ones, with some missing. The sample has about 65,000 clones; 90% to 95% are singletons. The donors were part of the roughly 110-subject validation cohort, which stood apart from the roughly 640-subject first cohort. The specimen sequenced was PBMCs. This TCR came from a woman aged 18 to 35 in good health and CMV-seronegative. The chain links TRBV7-9 to TRBJ2-2; the match to TRBD2 covers 7 bases. The CDR3 loop reads CASRPGRLADNTGELFF. The CDR3 nucleotides are TGTGCCAGCAGACCCGGTCGGCTAGCGGATAACACCGGGGAGCTGTTTTTT.